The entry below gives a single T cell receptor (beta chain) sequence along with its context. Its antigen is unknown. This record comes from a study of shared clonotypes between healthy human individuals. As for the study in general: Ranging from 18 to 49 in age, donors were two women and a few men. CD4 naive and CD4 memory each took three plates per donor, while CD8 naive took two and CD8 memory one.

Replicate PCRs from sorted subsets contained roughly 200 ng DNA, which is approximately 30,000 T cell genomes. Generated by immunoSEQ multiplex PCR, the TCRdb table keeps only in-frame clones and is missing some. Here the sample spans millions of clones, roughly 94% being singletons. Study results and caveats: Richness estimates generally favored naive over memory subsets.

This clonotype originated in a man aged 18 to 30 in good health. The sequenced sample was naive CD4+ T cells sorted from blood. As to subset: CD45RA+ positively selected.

The CDR3 loop is CASSYMEEQYF. The DNA for the CDR3 is TGTGCCAGCAGTTACATGGAGGAGCAGTACTTC. The V gene is TRBV6-5, the J gene TRBJ2-7, with D hard to call. CDR3 length equals 11 residues. Germline V gene data show CDR1 as MNHEY and CDR2 as SVGAGI. V was clipped by 2 bases and J by 7 bases, with 6 bases between them.